This TCR beta chain is drawn from a study of CD8+CD57+ T cells in acquired aplastic anemia. CDR1 SGHDN and CDR2 FVKESK come from the germline V gene. Trimming took 0 bases from V and 0 from J, leaving 27 bases between them. This CDR3 has 22 amino acids. TCR beta VDJ and CDR3 were profiled, and genomic DNA was the template. TCRdb recomputed calls from the reads with MiXCR, one row per CDR3 protein. The sample carries 200,000 to 250,000 distinct CDR3 sequences, 34% recorded once. This clonotype was sampled from a human donor in good health, serving as a control. The specimen sequenced was sorted CD4+, CD8+, or CD8+CD57+ T cells (not recorded which) from PBMCs. This chain joins TRBV14 and TRBJ1-3; D call uncertain. The CDR3 spells CASSQEGSSGRWMISSGNTIYF. Here the CDR3 DNA reads TGTGCCAGCAGCCAAGAAGGGTCCTCGGGCCGGTGGATGATTTCCTCTGGAAACACCATATATTTT.